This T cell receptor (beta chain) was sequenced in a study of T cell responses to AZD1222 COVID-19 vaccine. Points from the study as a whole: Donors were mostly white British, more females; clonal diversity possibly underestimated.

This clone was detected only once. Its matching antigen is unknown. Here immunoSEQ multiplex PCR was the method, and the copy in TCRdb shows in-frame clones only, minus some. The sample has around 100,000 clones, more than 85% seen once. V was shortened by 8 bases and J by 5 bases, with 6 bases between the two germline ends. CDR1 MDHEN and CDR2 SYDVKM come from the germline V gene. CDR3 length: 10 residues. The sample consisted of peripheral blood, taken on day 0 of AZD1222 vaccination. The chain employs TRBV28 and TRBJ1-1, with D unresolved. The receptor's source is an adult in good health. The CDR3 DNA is TGTGCCAGCTTCTATACTGAAGCTTTCTTT. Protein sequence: CASFYTEAFF.